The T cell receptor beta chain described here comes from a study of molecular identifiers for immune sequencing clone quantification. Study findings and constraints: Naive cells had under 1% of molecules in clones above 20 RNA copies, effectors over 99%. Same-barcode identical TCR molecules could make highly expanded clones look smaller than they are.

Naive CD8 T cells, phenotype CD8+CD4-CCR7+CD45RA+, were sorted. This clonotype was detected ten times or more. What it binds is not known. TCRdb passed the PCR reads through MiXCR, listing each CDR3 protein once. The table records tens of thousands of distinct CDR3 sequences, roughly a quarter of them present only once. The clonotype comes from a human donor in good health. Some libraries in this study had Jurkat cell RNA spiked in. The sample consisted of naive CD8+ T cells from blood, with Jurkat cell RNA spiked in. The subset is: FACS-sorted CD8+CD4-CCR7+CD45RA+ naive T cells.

The CDR3 protein is CASSEWGSPEKLFF. The CDR3 nucleotides read TGTGCCAGCAGTGAATGGGGCTCGCCGGAAAAACTGTTTTTT. V and J are TRBV6-1 and TRBJ1-4, with a possible D match to TRBD1 (5 bases). V shed 2 bases and J shed 8 bases, with 12 bases lying between them. The CDR3 spans 14 residues. Germline V CDR1 and CDR2: MNHNS, SASEGT.